The 31 T cell receptor beta chains presented below share a single source sample, sequenced in a study of T cell repertoires in cytomegalovirus infection. TCRdb redid the calling of the reads with MiXCR, one entry per CDR3 protein. The table shows roughly 600,000 distinct CDR3 sequences, with approximately 24% occurring only once. Specimen: CD8+ T cells from PBMCs. The receptors shown here come from a human donor in good health (CMV status not recorded). Some clones in this sample may be carry-over from other donors' samples.

This clonotype has more than one count but fewer than ten. The rearrangement uses TRBV29-1 and TRBJ2-4; D unclear. In germline, CDR1 is SQVTM, CDR2 ANQGSEA. The V and J ends lost 5 bases and 8 bases respectively, with 7 bases between them. This CDR3 is built from 10 residues. The CDR3 is CSVTSDIQYF. CDR3 sequence (DNA): TGCAGCGTTACGTCGGACATTCAGTACTTC.

This clonotype was counted at least ten times. This chain joins TRBV7-6 and TRBJ2-5, with 8 bases matching TRBD1. The J segment lost 4 bases and the V segment lost 3 bases, leaving 10 bases of the junction unmatched. CDR1 and CDR2 (germline): SGHVS, FNYEAQ. The CDR3 extends over 16 amino acids. DNA of the CDR3: TGTGCCAGCAGCTTTCTTCAGGGGGCGCCCCCAGAGACCCAGTACTTC. It encodes CASSFLQGAPPETQYF.

The chain couples TRBV15 to TRBJ1-5; D is possibly TRBD1 (5 bases). V was shortened by 8 bases and J by 2 bases, with 16 bases between the two germline ends. The CDR3 covers 15 residues. In germline, CDR1 is LNHNV, CDR2 YYDKDF (reference sequence). In DNA, the CDR3 is TGTGCCACCGACGGGGGACTTAGGGGCAATCAGCCCCAGCATTTT. Amino acids: CATDGGLRGNQPQHF. Full variable domain (rest looked up from reference TRBV15 and TRBJ1-5): DAMVIQNPRYQVTQFGKPVTLSCSQTLNHNVMYWYQQKSSQAPKLLFHYYDKDFNNEADTPDNFQSRRPNTSFCFLDIRSPGLGDTAMYLCATDGGLRGNQPQHFGDGTRLSIL.

The chain is built from TRBV6-2 or TRBV6-3 and TRBJ2-3; D call uncertain. Per the germline V gene, CDR1 is MNHEY and CDR2 is SVGEGT. The CDR3 runs 14 residues. Deletions cut 7 bases from V and 5 bases from J, with 16 bases between. In nucleotides, the CDR3 is TGTGCCAGCATCCAACGGCCTTTCGGAGATACGCAGTATTTT. Amino acids: CASIQRPFGDTQYF.

This clonotype appeared a few times. This chain connects TRBV5-1 to TRBJ1-5, with TRBD1 as a possible D gene (5 bases). The CDR3 is made up of 15 amino acids. Germline V gene sequence: CDR1 SGHRS, CDR2 YFSETQ. Trimming took off 0 bases at V and 5 bases at J, with 12 bases between the two ends. The CDR3, as DNA: TGCGCCAGCAGCTTGGGGCAGGGTGGGGATCAGCCCCAGCATTTT. This translates into CASSLGQGGDQPQHF.

This clonotype occurred a few times. The chain links TRBV24-1 to TRBJ2-5, with 7 nucleotides matching TRBD2. J gave up 3 bases and V 3 bases, and 9 bases lay outside the gene matches. Germline V CDR1 and CDR2: KGHDR, SFDVKD. The CDR3 has 16 amino acids. Here the CDR3 reads CATSDGWASGEETQYF. The CDR3 DNA reads TGTGCCACCAGTGATGGCTGGGCTAGCGGAGAAGAGACCCAGTACTTC.

A few counts support this clonotype. This sequence joins TRBV20-1 and TRBJ2-7, with 7 positions matching TRBD1. Trimming cost V 0 bases and J 1 base; bases outside gene matches: 6. The CDR3 totals 15 residues. Germline V gene sequence: CDR1 DFQATT, CDR2 SNEGSKA (reference sequence). CDR3 nucleotide sequence: TGCAGTGCTAGAGATCCCGGGACAGAGTCCTACGAGCAGTACTTC. It specifies CSARDPGTESYEQYF.

Remarks on this clonotype: A read error may explain this, as a much larger clone is one base away. The chain couples TRBV28 to TRBJ2-1; 12 bases match TRBD1. Germline CDR1 and CDR2: MDHEN and SYDVKM. The CDR3 runs to 18 residues. J was trimmed by 14 bases and V by 6 bases; bases with no gene match: 23. The chain's CDR3 is CASSPRVVRDRGQLKEFF. The DNA for the CDR3 is TGTGCCAGCAGCCCTCGGGTGGTTCGGGACAGGGGGCAGCTCAAGGAGTTCTTC.

Note on this clonotype: One junction end disagrees with the germline gene, perhaps due to a read error. The gene calls are TRBV20-1 and TRBJ2-4; a weak D match, TRBD2 (6 bases). Germline CDR1 reads DFQATT; CDR2 reads SNEGSKA (reference sequence). The length of the CDR3 is 15 residues. The CDR3 DNA sequence: TGCAGTGCTAGAAGTCTAAAACTAGCCGAAAACATTCAGTACTTC. Amino acids: CSARSLKLAENIQYF.

This clonotype showed up just a few times. The genes are TRBV6-2 or TRBV6-3 and TRBJ2-7; 8 nucleotides agree with TRBD2. The CDR3 is 17 amino acids. Trimming cost V 5 bases and J 2 bases; bases outside gene matches: 14. The V gene's germline CDR1 is MNHEY and CDR2 SVGEGT. CDR3 residues: CASSPPGGPSVAYEQYV. CDR3 bases: TGTGCCAGCAGTCCTCCGGGGGGGCCCTCCGTGGCCTACGAGCAGTACGTC.

The sample holds many counts of this clonotype. The chain uses TRBV6-2 or TRBV6-3 and TRBJ2-7, with TRBD2 as a possible D gene (6 bases). Trimming stripped 4 bases from V and 1 base from J, with 14 bases between. CDR3 length: 15 amino acids. CDR1 is MNHEY, CDR2 SVGEGT, per germline. The CDR3 bases are TGTGCCAGCAGTTCCGCGGGAACCCCTTCCTACGAGCAGTACGTC. Residues: CASSSAGTPSYEQYV.

J is TRBJ2-7 and V is TRBV20-1; 7 bases match TRBD2. Unmatched junction bases numbered 2, after V lost 3 bases and J lost 0 bases. Germline values: CDR1 DFQATT, CDR2 SNEGSKA (reference sequence). This CDR3 has 13 residues. The CDR3 loop reads CSASGGYSYEQYF. For the CDR3, the DNA is TGCAGTGCTAGCGGGGGGTACTCCTACGAGCAGTACTTC.

In this sample, this clonotype turned up many times. J is TRBJ2-1 and V is TRBV12-3 or TRBV12-4; no definite D call. This CDR3 is built from 13 residues. Trimming shortened V by 6 bases and J by 0 bases, and 6 bases separated the two germline ends. In DNA, the CDR3 is TGTGCCAGCAGCCTGAGCTCCTACAATGAGCAGTTCTTC. Amino acid sequence: CASSLSSYNEQFF.

This clonotype has a handful of counts. CDR3 sequence (DNA): TGTGCCAGCAGTGGGGGCAGGGGTCAAGAGACCCAGTACTTC. Translation gives CASSGGRGQETQYF. The gene calls are TRBV6-1 and TRBJ2-5; the D gene is possibly TRBD1 (6 bases). This CDR3 has 14 residues. Between the trimmed V and J ends, which lost 4 bases and 2 bases, there was a span of 11 bases. Per the germline V gene, CDR1 is MNHNS and CDR2 is SASEGT.

At least ten counts were recorded for this clonotype. The chain uses TRBV6-1 and TRBJ2-3, with 10 bases that match TRBD2. The ends lost 6 bases at V and 2 bases at J; junction bases unmatched: 8. This CDR3 has 16 amino acids. Germline V gene data show CDR1 as MNHNS and CDR2 as SASEGT. CDR3 in DNA: TGTGCCAGCAGGACATCTAGCGGGGGATACACAGATACGCAGTATTTT. It specifies CASRTSSGGYTDTQYF.

The table lists this clonotype with many counts. The chain links TRBV28 to TRBJ1-5, with 7 positions matching TRBD1. CDR3 size: 16 residues. J lost 4 bases, V lost 4 bases, and 10 bases had no gene match. The germline CDR1 and CDR2 sequences are MDHEN and SYDVKM. In DNA, the CDR3 is TGTGCCAGCAGTTCCCAGACAGGGTTCCTTAATCAGCCCCAGCATTTT. It is translated as CASSSQTGFLNQPQHF.

This clonotype was observed a few times. The V and J genes are TRBV5-6 and TRBJ1-1; D is uncertain. V was cut by 6 bases and J by 5 bases, with 14 bases left in between. Per germline, CDR1 SGHDT and CDR2 YYEEEE. The CDR3 spans 13 residues. The CDR3 reads CASKVPGITEAFF. The CDR3 nucleotides are TGTGCCAGCAAAGTCCCAGGTATAACTGAAGCTTTCTTT. Looking up the rest from reference TRBV5-6 and TRBJ1-1 gives the full variable domain: DAGVTQSPTHLIKTRGQQVTLRCSPKSGHDTVSWYQQALGQGPQFIFQYYEEEERQRGNFPDRFSGHQFPNYSSELNVNALLLGDSALYLCASKVPGITEAFFGQGTRLTVV.

In the case of this clonotype: A much larger clone lies a single base off, so this may be a read error. CDR3 DNA: TGTGCCAGCAGCTTAGAGGACTACAAGCAGTACTTC. Translating it yields CASSLEDYKQYF. The rearrangement uses TRBV7-2 and TRBJ2-7; D might be TRBD2 (6 bases). CDR3 length: 12 residues. The germline V gene has CDR1 SGHTA and CDR2 FQGNSA.

The rearrangement uses TRBV14 and TRBJ2-1; 11 positions match TRBD2. The CDR3 totals 16 residues. The germline V gene encodes CDR1 SGHDN and CDR2 FVKESK. Losses at the gene ends were 3 bases for V and 4 bases for J; bases not matched to a gene: 5. As DNA, the CDR3 is TGTGCCAGCAGCCAGCAACTAGCGGGGGTATACAATGAGCAGTTCTTC. Its protein product is CASSQQLAGVYNEQFF.

This clonotype was seen ten or more times. V gene TRBV6-2 or TRBV6-3 combines with J gene TRBJ1-1; TRBD1 agrees at 8 bases. The CDR3 runs to 19 residues. Germline-derived CDR1 and CDR2 are MNHEY and SVGEGT. V lost 2 bases and J lost 5; bases outside the gene matches: 19. The CDR3 protein is CASSYGGPLLTGDETEAFF. CDR3 sequence (DNA): TGTGCCAGCAGTTACGGGGGGCCCTTACTGACAGGGGATGAAACTGAAGCTTTCTTT.

For this clonotype: This CDR3 is missing its conserved last phenylalanine or tryptophan, likely due to a read error. The chain is built from TRBV7-6 and TRBJ2-2; D call uncertain. From germline, CDR1 is SGHVS and CDR2 FNYEAQ. V was clipped by 7 bases and J by 1 base, with 10 bases between them. There are 14 residues in the CDR3. The CDR3 region has the DNA TGTGCCAGCACATACGGGCTGAACACCGGGGAGCTGTTTCTT. It encodes CASTYGLNTGELFL.

With regard to this clonotype: Given a much more abundant clone one base away, this may be a read error. The chain joins TRBV28 to TRBJ1-1; D gene unclear. Deletions cut 4 bases from V and 1 base from J, with 10 bases between. Looked up from germline, CDR1 is MDHEN and CDR2 is SYDVKM. This CDR3 has 14 residues. For the CDR3, the DNA is TGTGCCAGCAGTTCCTCTTCATGGAACACTGAAGCTTTCTTT. The encoded protein is CASSSSSWNTEAFF. Complete variable domain (other parts from reference TRBV28 and TRBJ1-1): DVKVTQSSRYLVKRTGEKVFLECVQDMDHENMFWYRQDPGLGLRLIYFSYDVKMKEKGDIPEGYSVSREKKERFSLILESASTNQTSMYLCASSSSSWNTEAFFGQGTRLTVV.

This clonotype has at least ten counts. CDR3 sequence reads: CASSFARGLNEQFF. The CDR3 DNA sequence: TGTGCCAGCAGCTTTGCCCGGGGACTCAATGAGCAGTTCTTC. The gene calls are TRBV5-5 and TRBJ2-1; a possible D gene is TRBD2 (6 bases). Germline CDR1 SGHKS, CDR2 YYEKEE (reference sequence). This CDR3 has 14 residues. The V gene lost 2 bases and the J gene lost 6 bases, with 12 bases spanning the gap.

This clonotype was seen a handful of times. CDR3 coding DNA: TGCAGTGCTCGGACTAGGGCGGTCACTGAAGCTTTCTTT. This translates into CSARTRAVTEAFF. This chain connects TRBV20-1 to TRBJ1-1, with unresolved D. Germline loops: CDR1 DFQATT, CDR2 SNEGSKA (reference sequence). Trimming shortened V by 5 bases and J by 4 bases, and 14 bases separated the two germline ends. This CDR3 is 13 amino acids long.

The chain links TRBV6-1 to TRBJ1-1, with a possible D match to TRBD1 (6 bases). This CDR3 has 16 residues. The germline gives CDR1 MNHNS, CDR2 SASEGT. Trimming left V 7 bases short and J 0 bases short, with 18 bases between. CDR3 loop: CASKWNRDYMNTEAFF. The CDR3 region has the DNA TGTGCCAGCAAGTGGAACAGGGATTACATGAACACTGAAGCTTTCTTT.

As for this clonotype: This may come from a read error, since a much larger clone is one base off. The rearrangement uses TRBV7-2 and TRBJ1-1, with 8 bases aligning to TRBD1. The CDR3 consists of 13 residues. Germline CDR1 reads SGHTA; CDR2 reads FQGNSA. V was clipped by 2 bases and J by 6 bases; unmatched bases: 2. The CDR3 DNA sequence: TGTGCCAGCAGCTTATGGACAGGGTCTGAAGCTTTCTTT. This gives the protein CASSLWTGSEAFF.

The chain has TRBV4-1 and TRBJ2-3, with 8 nucleotides matching TRBD1. V shed 2 bases, J shed 1 base, and the junction held 8 bases outside the gene matches. This CDR3 has 17 amino acids. Germline V lookup: CDR1 MGHRA, CDR2 YSYEKL. CDR3 coding DNA: TGCGCCAGCAGCCAACTAACAGGGGGTAGAGGCACAGATACGCAGTATTTT. Encoded protein: CASSQLTGGRGTDTQYF.

This clonotype showed up just a few times. The chain has TRBV9 and TRBJ1-1; D ambiguous. V lost 1 base and J lost 5, with 15 bases in between. This CDR3 is built from 15 residues. The germline V gene has CDR1 SGDLS and CDR2 YYNGEE. CDR3 nucleotides: TGTGCCAGCAGCGTATACGCGGCCGTACAAACTGAAGCTTTCTTT. The encoded protein is CASSVYAAVQTEAFF.

The V gene is TRBV5-5, the J gene TRBJ2-3; no clear D gene. Trimming stripped 0 bases from V and 9 bases from J, with 8 bases between. The CDR3 spans 12 residues. Per the germline V gene, CDR1 is SGHKS and CDR2 is YYEKEE (reference sequence). The CDR3: CASSLGIPTQYF. The CDR3, as DNA: TGTGCCAGCAGCTTGGGTATCCCGACGCAGTATTTT.

The chain has TRBV7-9 and TRBJ2-5; 10 nucleotides line up with TRBD1. Germline V gene data show CDR1 as SEHNR and CDR2 as FQNEAQ (reference sequence). The CDR3 is 17 amino acids. The V and J ends lost 5 bases and 0 bases, in that order; junction bases with no gene match: 9. DNA of the CDR3: TGTGCCAGCAGCCCCGTCCCGGGACAGGGGAACCAAGAGACCCAGTACTTC. Protein product: CASSPVPGQGNQETQYF. Variable domain in full (rest from reference TRBV7-9 and TRBJ2-5): DTGVSQNPRHKITKRGQNVTFRCDPISEHNRLYWYRQTLGQGPEFLTYFQNEAQLEKSRLLSDRFSAERPKGSFSTLEIQRTEQGDSAMYLCASSPVPGQGNQETQYFGPGTRLLVL.

As DNA, the CDR3 is TGCGCCAGCAGCCAAGACGGTCCTATGTCCGCAGGGCAATCCTATGGCTACACCTTC. Its protein product is CASSQDGPMSAGQSYGYTF. The chain has TRBV4-3 and TRBJ1-2, with D possibly matching TRBD1 (5 bases). From germline, CDR1 is LGHNA and CDR2 YSLEER. This CDR3 is 19 amino acids long. The germline V and J ends were trimmed by 0 bases and 4 bases, with 24 bases remaining between them.